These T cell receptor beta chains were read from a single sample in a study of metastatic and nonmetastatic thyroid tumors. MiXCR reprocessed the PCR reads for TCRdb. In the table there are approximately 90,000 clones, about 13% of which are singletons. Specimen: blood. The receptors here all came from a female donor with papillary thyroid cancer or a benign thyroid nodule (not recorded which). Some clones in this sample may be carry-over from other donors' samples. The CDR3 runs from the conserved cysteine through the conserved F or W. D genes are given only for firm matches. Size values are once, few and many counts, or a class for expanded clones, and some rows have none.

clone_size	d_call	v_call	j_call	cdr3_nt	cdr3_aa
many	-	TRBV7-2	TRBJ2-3	TGTGCCAGCAGCTTCACAGTCACAGATACGCAGTATTTT	CASSFTVTDTQYF
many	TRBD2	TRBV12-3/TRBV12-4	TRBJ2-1	TGTGCCAGCAGTTTAAGACTAGCGGGCCGAGGGGAGTTCTTC	CASSLRLAGRGEFF
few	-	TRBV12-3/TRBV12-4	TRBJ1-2	TGTGCCAGCACCCCACAGGGCTCCCCTTATGGCTACACCTTC	CASTPQGSPYGYTF
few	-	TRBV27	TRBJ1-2	TGTGCCAGCAGTTTTTACCCCCGGGGGTGTTATGGCTACACCTTC	CASSFYPRGCYGYTF
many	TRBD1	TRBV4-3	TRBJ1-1	TGCGCCAGCAGCCGGGACAGGGGCTCGAGCACTGAAGCTTTCTTT	CASSRDRGSSTEAFF
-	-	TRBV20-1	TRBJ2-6	TGCAGTGCTAGAGATCAGACTGCGGCTCGCTCTGGGGCCAACGTCCTGACTTTC	CSARDQTAARSGANVLTF
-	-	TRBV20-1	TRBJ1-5	TGCAGTGCCAACGACAGGATGAGCTGTCATCCCCAGCATTTT	CSANDRMSCHPQHF
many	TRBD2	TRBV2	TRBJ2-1	TGTGCCAGCAGAAGGACTAGCGGGGGGTACAATGAGCAGTTCTTC	CASRRTSGGYNEQFF
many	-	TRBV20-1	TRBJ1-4	TGCAGTGCTAGAGGACAGAGTAATGAAAAACTGTTTTTT	CSARGQSNEKLFF
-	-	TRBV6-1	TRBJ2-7	TGTGCCAGCAGTGATGGCGGGAGTGCCCTACAGGGGGAGCAGTACTTC	CASSDGGSALQGEQYF
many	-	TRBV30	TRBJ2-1	TGTGCCTGGAGTGTACTCAGGGAAGCTCACAATGAGCAGTTCTTT	CAWSVLREAHNEQFF
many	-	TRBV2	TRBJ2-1	TGTGCCAGCAGCAGGGGAGGAGAGCAGTTCTTC	CASSRGGEQFF